The clone carrying this TCR beta chain was observed a few times. Its target is not known. This specimen comes from a study of T cells after yellow fever vaccination. At the level of the study: Fractions of limited cellularity were prepared by means of SMART-Seq v4 Ultra Low Input.

CDR1 and CDR2 from the germline V gene are SGHNT and YYREEE (reference sequence). The V end lost 3 bases, the J end lost 10 bases, and 19 bases lay between the germline ends. This CDR3 spans 15 amino acids. Study results and limitations: Post-booster repertoires again held most primary-vaccination clones (about 96% CD4, roughly 88% CD8).

It was through 5'RACE template switching that TCR cDNA was made, with a universal primer site and UMIs added. TCRdb itself ran the 5' RACE reads through MiXCR, one entry per CDR3 protein. The sample carries 300,000 to 350,000 distinct CDR3 sequences, approximately 11% recorded once. The chain couples TRBV5-4 to TRBJ1-4, with D tentatively TRBD1 (5 bases). This specimen consisted of CD4+ T cells sorted from PBMCs, obtained 45 days after the yellow fever booster vaccination. This receptor was identified in a man between 18 and 35 years old who received the YFV17D yellow fever vaccine. The CDR3 nucleotides read TGTGCCAGCAGCTGGGGCTCGGGGCAGGGAGGAAAACTGTTTTTT. Its translation is CASSWGSGQGGKLFF.